The present T cell receptor (beta chain) was sequenced within a study of persistence of HIV-infected CD4 T cells. Study-level findings and limits: Degenerate expanded CDR3beta sequences were enriched among CMV- and Gag-responding cells. Compared with CD3/CD28-stimulated cells, CMV- and Gag-responding cells showed lower TCRbeta richness.

Sequencing used immunoSEQ version 4 in survey mode. Generated by immunoSEQ multiplex PCR, the TCRdb table keeps only in-frame clones and is missing some. The sample lists just over 40,000 clones, 70% to 80% occurring once. The germline V gene has CDR1 SEHNR and CDR2 FQNEAQ (reference sequence). V lost 1 base to trimming and J lost 8 bases, with 14 bases between them. CDR3 length: 14 residues. Overlapping HIV-1 Gag 15-mer peptides at around 0.91 ug per peptide per mL were used. CD40L/CD69 double-negative CD45RO-high memory CD4+ T cells were collected. As concerns this clone: The antigen is unknown.

This TCR was sampled from an adult man with HIV who was CMV-seropositive. The rearrangement links TRBV7-9 to TRBJ1-2; tentatively, D is TRBD1 (5 bases). Material: CD4+ T cells sorted from PBMCs after roughly 19-hour stimulation, obtained from a patient who received antiretroviral therapy. CDR3 amino acids: CASSLVGGIDGYTF. DNA for the CDR3: TGTGCCAGCAGCTTAGTTGGGGGAATCGACGGCTACACCTTC.